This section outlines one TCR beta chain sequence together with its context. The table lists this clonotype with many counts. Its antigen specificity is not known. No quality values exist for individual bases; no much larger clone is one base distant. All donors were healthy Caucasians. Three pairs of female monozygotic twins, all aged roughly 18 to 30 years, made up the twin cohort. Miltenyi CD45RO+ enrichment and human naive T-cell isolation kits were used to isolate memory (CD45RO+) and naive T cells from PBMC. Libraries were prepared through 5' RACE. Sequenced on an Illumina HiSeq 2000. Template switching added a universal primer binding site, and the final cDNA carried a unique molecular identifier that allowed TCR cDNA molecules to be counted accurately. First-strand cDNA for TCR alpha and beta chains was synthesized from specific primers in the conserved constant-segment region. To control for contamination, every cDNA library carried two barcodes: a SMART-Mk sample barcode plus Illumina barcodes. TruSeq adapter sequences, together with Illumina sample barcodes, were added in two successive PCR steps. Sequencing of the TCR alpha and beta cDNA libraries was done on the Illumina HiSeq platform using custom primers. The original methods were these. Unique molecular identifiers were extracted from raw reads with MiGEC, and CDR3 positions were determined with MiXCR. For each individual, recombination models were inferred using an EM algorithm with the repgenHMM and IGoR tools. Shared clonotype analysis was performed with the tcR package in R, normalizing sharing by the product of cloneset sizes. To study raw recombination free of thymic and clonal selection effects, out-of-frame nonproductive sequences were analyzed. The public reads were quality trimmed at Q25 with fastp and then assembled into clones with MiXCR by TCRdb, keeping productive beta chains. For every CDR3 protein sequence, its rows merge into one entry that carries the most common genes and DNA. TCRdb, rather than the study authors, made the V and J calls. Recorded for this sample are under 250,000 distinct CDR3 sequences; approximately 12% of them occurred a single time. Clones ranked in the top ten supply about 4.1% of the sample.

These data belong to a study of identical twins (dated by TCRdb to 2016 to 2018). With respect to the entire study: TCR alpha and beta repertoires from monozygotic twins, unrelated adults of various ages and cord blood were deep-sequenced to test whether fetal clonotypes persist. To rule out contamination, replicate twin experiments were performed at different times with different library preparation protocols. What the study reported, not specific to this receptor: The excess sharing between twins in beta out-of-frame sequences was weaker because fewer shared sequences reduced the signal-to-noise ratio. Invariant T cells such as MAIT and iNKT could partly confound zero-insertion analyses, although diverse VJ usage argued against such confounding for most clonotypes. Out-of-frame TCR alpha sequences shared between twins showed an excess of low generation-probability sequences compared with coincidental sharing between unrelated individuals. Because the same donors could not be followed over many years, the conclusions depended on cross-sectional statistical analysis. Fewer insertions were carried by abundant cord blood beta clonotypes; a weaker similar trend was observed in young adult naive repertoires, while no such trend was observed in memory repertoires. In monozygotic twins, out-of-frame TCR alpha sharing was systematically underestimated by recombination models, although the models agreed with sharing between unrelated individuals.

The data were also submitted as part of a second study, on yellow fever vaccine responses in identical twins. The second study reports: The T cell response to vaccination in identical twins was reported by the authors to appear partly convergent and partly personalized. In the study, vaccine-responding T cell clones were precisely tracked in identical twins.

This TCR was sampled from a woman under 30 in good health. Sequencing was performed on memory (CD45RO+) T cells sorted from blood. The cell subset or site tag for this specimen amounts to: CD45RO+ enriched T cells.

CDR3 reads: CASSQALAGRTYEQYF. The DNA is TGCGCCAGCAGCCAAGCACTAGCGGGAAGAACCTACGAGCAGTACTTC. This chain joins TRBV4-3 to TRBJ2-7, with 10 bases aligning to TRBD2. CDR1 and CDR2 are drawn from the germline V gene: LGHNA, YSLEER. Trimmed from V: 1 base; trimmed from J: 2 bases; junction bases lacking a gene match: 5. The CDR3 sequence holds 16 residues, the cysteine and phenylalanine included. Left in the record is the CDR3 DNA by itself, 48 bases read in frame from the first base.